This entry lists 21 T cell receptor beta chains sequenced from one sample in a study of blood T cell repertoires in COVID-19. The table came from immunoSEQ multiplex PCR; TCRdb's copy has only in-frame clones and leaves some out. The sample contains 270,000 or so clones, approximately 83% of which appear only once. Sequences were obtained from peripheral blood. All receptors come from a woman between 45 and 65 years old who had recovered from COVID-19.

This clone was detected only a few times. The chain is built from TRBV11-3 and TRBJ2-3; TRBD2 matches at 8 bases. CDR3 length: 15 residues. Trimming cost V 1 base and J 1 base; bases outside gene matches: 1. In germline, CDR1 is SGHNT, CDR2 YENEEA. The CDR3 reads CASSLGSGGTDTQYF. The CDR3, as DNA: TGTGCCAGCAGCTTAGGTAGCGGGGGCACAGATACGCAGTATTTT.

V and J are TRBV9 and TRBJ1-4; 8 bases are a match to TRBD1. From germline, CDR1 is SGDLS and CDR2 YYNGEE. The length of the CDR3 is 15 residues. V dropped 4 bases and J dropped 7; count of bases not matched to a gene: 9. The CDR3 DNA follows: TGTGCCAGCAGCCCTGGACAGGGACGGGGTGAAAAACTGTTTTTT. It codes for CASSPGQGRGEKLFF.

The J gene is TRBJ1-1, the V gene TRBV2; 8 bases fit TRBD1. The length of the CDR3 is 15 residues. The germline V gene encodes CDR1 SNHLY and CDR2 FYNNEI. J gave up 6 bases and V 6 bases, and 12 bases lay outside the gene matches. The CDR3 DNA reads TGTGCCAGCAGATCGTACAGGGGGGGTGGCGCTGAAGCTTTCTTT. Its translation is CASRSYRGGGAEAFF.

The CDR3 DNA reads TGTGCCAGCAGAACTACCGGGACTAGCGGGACGACACAGTACTTC. Translated, it gives CASRTTGTSGTTQYF. The gene calls are TRBV28 and TRBJ2-5; 13 bases agree with TRBD2. There are 15 residues in the CDR3. CDR1 and CDR2 (germline): MDHEN, SYDVKM. V lost 6 bases and J lost 11; bases outside the gene matches: 12.

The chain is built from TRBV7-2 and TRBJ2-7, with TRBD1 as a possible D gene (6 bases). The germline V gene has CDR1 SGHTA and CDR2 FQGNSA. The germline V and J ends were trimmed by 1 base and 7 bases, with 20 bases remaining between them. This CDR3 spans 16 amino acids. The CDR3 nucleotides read TGTGCCAGCAGCTTAGGAGGGCCAGGGGTTACCGTAGAGCAGTACTTC. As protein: CASSLGGPGVTVEQYF.

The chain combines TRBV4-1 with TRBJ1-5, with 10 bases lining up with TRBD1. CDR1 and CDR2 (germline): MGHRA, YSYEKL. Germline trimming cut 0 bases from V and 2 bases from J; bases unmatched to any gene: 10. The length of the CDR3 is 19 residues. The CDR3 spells CASSQDQGQGSSRNQPQHF. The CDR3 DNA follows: TGCGCCAGCAGCCAAGACCAGGGACAGGGGTCATCGCGCAATCAGCCCCAGCATTTT.

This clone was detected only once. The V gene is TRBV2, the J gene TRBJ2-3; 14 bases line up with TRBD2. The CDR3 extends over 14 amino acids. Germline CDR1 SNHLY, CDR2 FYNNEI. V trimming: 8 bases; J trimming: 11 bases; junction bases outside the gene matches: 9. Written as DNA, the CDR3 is TGTGCCAGCCGCCCGGGACTAGCGGGAGCCAGGCAGTATTTT. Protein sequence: CASRPGLAGARQYF.

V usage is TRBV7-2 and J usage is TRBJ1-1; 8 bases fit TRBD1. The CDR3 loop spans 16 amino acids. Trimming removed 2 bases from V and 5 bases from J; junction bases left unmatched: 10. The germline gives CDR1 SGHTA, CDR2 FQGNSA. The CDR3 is CASSLTPRGQGTEAFF. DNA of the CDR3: TGTGCCAGCAGCTTAACTCCCAGGGGGCAGGGGACTGAAGCTTTCTTT.

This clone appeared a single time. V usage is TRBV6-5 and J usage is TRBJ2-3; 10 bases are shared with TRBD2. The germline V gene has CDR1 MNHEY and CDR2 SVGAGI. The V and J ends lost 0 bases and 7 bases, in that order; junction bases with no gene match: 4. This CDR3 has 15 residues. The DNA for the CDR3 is TGTGCCAGCAGTTACTCGGGACTAGCGAGGTATACGCAGTATTTT. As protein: CASSYSGLARYTQYF.

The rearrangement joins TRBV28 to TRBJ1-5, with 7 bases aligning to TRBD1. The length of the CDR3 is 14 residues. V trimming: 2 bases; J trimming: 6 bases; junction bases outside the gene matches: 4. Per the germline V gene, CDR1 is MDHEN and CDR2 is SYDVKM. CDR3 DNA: TGTGCCAGCAGTTTACAGGGGGGTCCTCAGCCCCAGCATTTT. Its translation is CASSLQGGPQPQHF.

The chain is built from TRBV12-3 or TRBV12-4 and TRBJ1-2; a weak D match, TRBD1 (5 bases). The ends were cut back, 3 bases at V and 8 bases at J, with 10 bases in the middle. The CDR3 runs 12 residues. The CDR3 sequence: CASSFGGWGYTF. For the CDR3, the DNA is TGTGCCAGCAGTTTCGGGGGTTGGGGCTACACCTTC.

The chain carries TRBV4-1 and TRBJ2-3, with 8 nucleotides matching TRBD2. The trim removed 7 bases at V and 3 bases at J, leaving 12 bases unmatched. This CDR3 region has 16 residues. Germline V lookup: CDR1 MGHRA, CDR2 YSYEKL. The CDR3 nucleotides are TGCGCCAGCACCTACCGAACGGGGGGGTATACAGATACGCAGTATTTT. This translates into CASTYRTGGYTDTQYF.

Written as DNA, the CDR3 is TGTGCCAGCAGCGTATCGACAGGGAACGGCTACACCTTC. Protein product: CASSVSTGNGYTF. The rearrangement links TRBV9 to TRBJ1-2, with 7 bases identical to TRBD1. J gave up 8 bases and V 1 base, and 5 bases lay outside the gene matches. The germline V gene encodes CDR1 SGDLS and CDR2 YYNGEE. The CDR3 has 13 residues.

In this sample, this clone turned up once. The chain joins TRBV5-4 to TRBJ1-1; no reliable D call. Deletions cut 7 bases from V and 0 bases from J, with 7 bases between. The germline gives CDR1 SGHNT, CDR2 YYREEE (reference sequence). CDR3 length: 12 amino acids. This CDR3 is CASLSLNTEAFF. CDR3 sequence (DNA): TGTGCCAGCCTATCGTTGAACACTGAAGCTTTCTTT.

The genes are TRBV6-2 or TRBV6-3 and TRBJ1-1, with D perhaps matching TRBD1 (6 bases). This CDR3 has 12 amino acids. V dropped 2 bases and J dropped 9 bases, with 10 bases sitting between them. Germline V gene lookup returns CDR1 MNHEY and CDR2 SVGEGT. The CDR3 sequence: CASSYRGTKAFF. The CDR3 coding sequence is TGTGCCAGCAGTTACAGGGGGACGAAAGCTTTCTTT.

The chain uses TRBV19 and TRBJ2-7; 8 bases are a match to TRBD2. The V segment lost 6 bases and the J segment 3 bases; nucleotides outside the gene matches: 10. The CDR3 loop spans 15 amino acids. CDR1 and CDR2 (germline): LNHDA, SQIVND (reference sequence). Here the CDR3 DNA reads TGTGCCAGTAGCGCGGGAGGTTCCGCCTTCTACGAGCAGTACTTC. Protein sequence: CASSAGGSAFYEQYF.

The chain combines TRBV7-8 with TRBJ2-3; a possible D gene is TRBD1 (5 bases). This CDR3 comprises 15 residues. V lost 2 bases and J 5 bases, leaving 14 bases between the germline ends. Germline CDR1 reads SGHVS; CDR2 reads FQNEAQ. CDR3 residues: CASSLMTDPLDTQYF. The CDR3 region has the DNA TGTGCCAGCAGCTTAATGACAGACCCCCTAGATACGCAGTATTTT. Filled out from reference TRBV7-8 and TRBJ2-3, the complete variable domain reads GAGVSQSPRYKVAKRGQDVALRCDPISGHVSLFWYQQALGQGPEFLTYFQNEAQLDKSGLPSDRFFAERPEGSVSTLKIQRTQQEDSAVYLCASSLMTDPLDTQYFGPGTRLTVL.

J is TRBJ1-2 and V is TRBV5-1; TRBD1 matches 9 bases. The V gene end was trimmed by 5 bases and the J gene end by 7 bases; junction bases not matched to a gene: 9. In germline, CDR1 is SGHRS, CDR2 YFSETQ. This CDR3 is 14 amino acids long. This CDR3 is CASSFGTGTIGYTF. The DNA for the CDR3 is TGCGCCAGCAGTTTCGGGACAGGGACGATTGGCTACACCTTC.

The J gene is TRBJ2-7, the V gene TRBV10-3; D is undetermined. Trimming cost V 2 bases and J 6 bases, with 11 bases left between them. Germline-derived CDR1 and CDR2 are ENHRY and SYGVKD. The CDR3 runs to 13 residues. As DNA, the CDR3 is TGTGCCATCAGTGAGCCCAGATTGTCCGAGCAGTACTTC. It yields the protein CAISEPRLSEQYF.

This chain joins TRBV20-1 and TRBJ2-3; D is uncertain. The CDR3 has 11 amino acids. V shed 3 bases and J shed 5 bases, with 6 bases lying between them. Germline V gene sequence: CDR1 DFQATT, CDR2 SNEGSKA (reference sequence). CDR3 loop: CSARPGDTQYF. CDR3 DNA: TGCAGTGCTAGGCCGGGAGATACGCAGTATTTT.

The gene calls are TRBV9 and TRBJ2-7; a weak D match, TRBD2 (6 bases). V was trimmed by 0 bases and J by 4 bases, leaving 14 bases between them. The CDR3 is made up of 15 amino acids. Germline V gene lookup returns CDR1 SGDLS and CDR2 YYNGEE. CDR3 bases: TGTGCCAGCAGCGTAGACCCCGGGACTGTATACGAGCAGTACTTC. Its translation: CASSVDPGTVYEQYF. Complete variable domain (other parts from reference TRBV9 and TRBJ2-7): DSGVTQTPKHLITATGQRVTLRCSPRSGDLSVYWYQQSLDQGLQFLIQYYNGEERAKGNILERFSAQQFPDLHSELNLSSLELGDSALYFCASSVDPGTVYEQYFGPGTRLTVT.